Shown below are 28 T cell receptor beta chains from a single sample sequenced in a study of shared clonotypes between healthy human individuals. Libraries were prepared by immunoSEQ multiplex PCR; TCRdb keeps only in-frame clonotypes and omits some of them. The table records around 600,000 clones, almost 97% of them present only once. Sequencing was performed on naive CD4+ T cells sorted from blood. Subset of the sample: CD45RA+ positively selected. These receptors were obtained from a woman in her twenties or thirties in good health.

This chain connects TRBV19 to TRBJ2-7; 9 positions agree with TRBD2. CDR3 length: 13 amino acids. The V gene end was trimmed by 9 bases and the J gene end by 2 bases; junction bases not matched to a gene: 5. Germline CDR1 is LNHDA and CDR2 is SQIVND (reference sequence). CDR3 region: CASGREGPYEQYF. CDR3 nucleotide sequence: TGTGCCAGCGGGCGGGAGGGGCCCTACGAGCAGTACTTC.

The V and J genes are TRBV9 and TRBJ2-2; unclear D gene. V lost 6 bases and J 1 base, leaving 10 bases between the germline ends. Germline CDR1 reads SGDLS; CDR2 reads YYNGEE. This CDR3 has 14 residues. CDR3 amino acids: CASTRSRNTGELFF. The DNA for the CDR3 is TGTGCCAGCACCCGCTCGCGGAACACCGGGGAGCTGTTTTTT.

The J gene is TRBJ2-6, the V gene TRBV9, with D maybe TRBD2 (6 bases). The CDR3 is made up of 18 amino acids. The germline V gene encodes CDR1 SGDLS and CDR2 YYNGEE. V lost 0 bases to trimming and J lost 4 bases, with 17 bases between them. The DNA of the CDR3 is TGTGCCAGCAGCGTAGCGGGCAGGGACTCCTCCGGGGCCAACGTCCTGACTTTC. It encodes CASSVAGRDSSGANVLTF.

This rearrangement joins TRBV6-5 to TRBJ2-2; TRBD1 agrees at 7 bases. CDR1 is MNHEY, CDR2 SVGAGI, per germline. The CDR3 consists of 15 residues. The ends lost 6 bases at V and 1 base at J; junction bases unmatched: 5. In DNA, the CDR3 is TGTGCCAGCAGGACCGACAGGGTGAACACCGGGGAGCTGTTTTTT. Protein: CASRTDRVNTGELFF.

The chain links TRBV30 to TRBJ2-7; D perhaps matches TRBD2 (6 bases). Germline V gene data show CDR1 as GTSNPN and CDR2 as SVGIG (reference sequence). This CDR3 has 13 amino acids. Trimming cost V 2 bases and J 6 bases, with 14 bases left between them. The CDR3: CAWSSTRLGEQYF. The CDR3 nucleotides read TGTGCCTGGAGTTCGACTAGGCTGGGCGAGCAGTACTTC.

The CDR3 sequence: CASSDRTGTEQYF. CDR3 nucleotides: TGTGCCAGCAGCGACCGGACAGGGACCGAGCAGTACTTC. The gene calls are TRBV9 and TRBJ2-7, with 8 bases that match TRBD1. There are 13 residues in the CDR3. CDR1 SGDLS and CDR2 YYNGEE come from the germline V gene. The V and J ends lost 3 bases and 6 bases, in that order; junction bases with no gene match: 5.

The V and J genes are TRBV28 and TRBJ1-1; the D gene is possibly TRBD1 (6 bases). Trimming took 1 base from V and 4 from J, leaving 10 bases between them. Germline assignment: CDR1 MDHEN and CDR2 SYDVKM. There are 14 residues in the CDR3. CDR3 DNA: TGTGCCAGCAGTTTATTTAGGGGGGTCACTGAAGCTTTCTTT. It yields the protein CASSLFRGVTEAFF.

CDR3 residues: CASSYPSDGREPYEQYF. The CDR3 DNA is TGCGCCAGCAGCTATCCCTCGGACGGCAGGGAGCCCTACGAGCAGTACTTC. The V and J genes are TRBV5-1 and TRBJ2-7, with D perhaps TRBD1 or TRBD2 (5 bases each). Germline CDR1 is SGHRS and CDR2 is YFSETQ. V was trimmed by 3 bases and J by 2 bases, leaving 21 bases between them. The CDR3 spans 17 residues.

The chain uses TRBV4-1 and TRBJ1-4; no clear D. V gave up 6 bases and J gave up 8 bases, with 16 bases separating them. Germline loops: CDR1 MGHRA, CDR2 YSYEKL. This CDR3 contains 14 residues. CDR3 residues: CASRREGPREKLFF. For the CDR3, the DNA is TGCGCCAGCAGACGCGAGGGTCCACGAGAAAAACTGTTTTTT.

This sequence joins TRBV13 and TRBJ2-5; 9 nucleotides line up with TRBD2. V trimming: 5 bases; J trimming: 11 bases; junction bases outside the gene matches: 12. Germline CDR1 PRHDT, CDR2 FYEKMQ (reference sequence). There are 14 residues in the CDR3. The CDR3 loop is CASSAQGGGGEQYF. The CDR3 nucleotides read TGTGCCAGCAGCGCCCAGGGTGGCGGGGGGGAGCAGTACTTC. Supplemented by reference TRBV13 and TRBJ2-5, the full variable domain reads AAGVIQSPRHLIKEKRETATLKCYPIPRHDTVYWYQQGPGQDPQFLISFYEKMQSDKGSIPDRFSAQQFSDYHSELNMSSLELGDSALYFCASSAQGGGGEQYFGPGTRLLVL.

This rearrangement joins TRBV6-6 to TRBJ2-4; D not resolved. The ends were cut back, 6 bases at V and 1 base at J, with 10 bases in the middle. This CDR3 has 14 amino acids. Germline V gene data show CDR1 as MNHNY and CDR2 as SVGAGI (reference sequence). DNA of the CDR3: TGTGCCAGCAGCCCCGGGTTGGCCAAAAACATTCAGTACTTC. Translation: CASSPGLAKNIQYF.

V usage is TRBV2 and J usage is TRBJ1-2; possible D gene TRBD1, 6 bases. V gave up 8 bases and J gave up 3 bases, with 13 bases separating them. The germline V gene encodes CDR1 SNHLY and CDR2 FYNNEI. The CDR3 extends over 13 amino acids. CDR3 coding DNA: TGTGCCAGCCTCCCCGGGGGGCACTATGGCTACACCTTC. This sequence encodes CASLPGGHYGYTF.

The J gene is TRBJ2-4, the V gene TRBV11-2; 15 bases map to TRBD2. This CDR3 has 17 residues. V lost 5 bases and J lost 7; bases outside the gene matches: 9. From germline, CDR1 is SGHAT and CDR2 FQNNGV. The CDR3 nucleotides are TGTGCCAGCAGCACCCGGACTAGCGGGAGGGTGGGGAACATTCAGTACTTC. It translates to CASSTRTSGRVGNIQYF.

This sequence joins TRBV7-3 and TRBJ2-5, with 9 bases matching TRBD1. The CDR3 totals 15 residues. V trimming: 5 bases; J trimming: 5 bases; junction bases outside the gene matches: 9. CDR1 and CDR2 from the germline V gene are SGHTA and FQGTGA. This CDR3 is CASSLRTGVWETQYF. As DNA, the CDR3 is TGTGCCAGCAGCCTCAGGACAGGGGTCTGGGAGACCCAGTACTTC.

The chain carries TRBV30 and TRBJ1-2; no clear D gene. The CDR3 is 14 amino acids. Deletions cut 2 bases from V and 4 bases from J, with 14 bases between. Germline CDR1 reads GTSNPN; CDR2 reads SVGIG (reference sequence). The CDR3, as DNA: TGTGCCTGGAGTTTTCGGGAAAGCCTCTATGGCTACACCTTC. Protein product: CAWSFRESLYGYTF.

V is TRBV6-5 and J is TRBJ2-2, with D possibly being TRBD2 (5 bases). CDR1 is MNHEY and CDR2 is SVGAGI in the germline V gene. This CDR3 spans 15 amino acids. The V gene lost 7 bases and the J gene lost 0 bases, with 12 bases spanning the gap. The DNA for the CDR3 is TGTGCCAGCAACATCCTCGGGGCGAACACCGGGGAGCTGTTTTTT. Protein sequence: CASNILGANTGELFF.

The rearrangement links TRBV6-5 to TRBJ2-7, with 11 bases lining up with TRBD2. In germline, CDR1 is MNHEY, CDR2 SVGAGI. After removal of 6 bases from V and 2 bases from J, the junction contained 6 bases not matched to a gene. The CDR3 has 15 residues. The CDR3 is CASSSSLAGAYEQYF. In DNA, the CDR3 is TGTGCCAGCAGCTCCTCACTAGCGGGAGCCTACGAGCAGTACTTC.

The rearrangement links TRBV6-5 to TRBJ1-1, with a weak D call TRBD1 (5 bases). From germline, CDR1 is MNHEY and CDR2 SVGAGI. V was clipped by 2 bases and J by 4 bases, with 14 bases between them. CDR3 length: 15 amino acids. The CDR3: CASSYELRGGTEAFF. The CDR3 region has the DNA TGTGCCAGCAGTTACGAATTGAGGGGCGGCACTGAAGCTTTCTTT.

The V and J genes are TRBV27 and TRBJ1-6, with TRBD1 as a possible D gene (5 bases). Per germline, CDR1 MNHEY and CDR2 SMNVEV (reference sequence). V lost 2 bases, J lost 0 bases, and 8 bases lay in between. CDR3 length equals 16 residues. Here the CDR3 DNA reads TGTGCCAGCAGTTTAAAGGGGAGCTCCTATAATTCACCCCTCCACTTT. The encoded protein is CASSLKGSSYNSPLHF.

The chain joins TRBV4-1 to TRBJ1-5, with D perhaps TRBD1 (6 bases). V lost 5 bases, J lost 4 bases, and 9 bases lay in between. This CDR3 region has 13 residues. Germline CDR1 reads MGHRA; CDR2 reads YSYEKL. The CDR3 region is CASSVQGNQPQHF. CDR3 nucleotides: TGCGCCAGCAGCGTACAGGGTAATCAGCCCCAGCATTTT.

The chain carries TRBV2 and TRBJ2-1, with TRBD2 matching over 10 bases. V lost 7 bases, J lost 6 bases, and 6 bases stayed unmatched. Germline V gives CDR1 SNHLY, CDR2 FYNNEI. The length of the CDR3 is 14 residues. The CDR3 is CASTEGLAINEQFF. For the CDR3, the DNA is TGTGCCAGCACCGAGGGACTAGCGATCAATGAGCAGTTCTTC.

The J gene is TRBJ1-5, the V gene TRBV6-6; D is perhaps TRBD1 (6 bases). Germline V lookup: CDR1 MNHNY, CDR2 SVGAGI (reference sequence). V lost 6 bases and J lost 3, with 12 bases in between. This CDR3 has 14 residues. In nucleotides, the CDR3 is TGTGCCAGCAGCGACGACAGGTACAATCAGCCCCAGCATTTT. Protein sequence: CASSDDRYNQPQHF.

This clone was picked up one time. The chain carries TRBV5-1 and TRBJ2-6; perhaps TRBD1 as D (6 bases). The length of the CDR3 is 15 residues. The germline gives CDR1 SGHRS, CDR2 YFSETQ. V shed 6 bases and J shed 0 bases, with 10 bases lying between them. CDR3 nucleotide sequence: TGCGCCAGCACCGACAGGACCTCTGGGGCCAACGTCCTGACTTTC. This sequence encodes CASTDRTSGANVLTF.

V gene TRBV28 combines with J gene TRBJ2-5; TRBD1 aligns across 12 bases. This CDR3 is built from 17 residues. CDR1 is MDHEN and CDR2 is SYDVKM in the germline V gene. V gave up 0 bases and J gave up 3 bases; unmatched junction bases: 5. The DNA for the CDR3 is TGTGCCAGCAGTTTATGGATAGGGACAGGGGGCGAAGAGACCCAGTACTTC. Translating gives CASSLWIGTGGEETQYF.

J is TRBJ2-3 and V is TRBV11-2; 11 bases agree with TRBD2. CDR3 length: 14 residues. The V and J ends lost 4 bases and 5 bases, in that order; junction bases with no gene match: 2. In germline, CDR1 is SGHAT, CDR2 FQNNGV. The CDR3 nucleotides are TGTGCCAGCAGCTACGGACTAGCGGGAGATACGCAGTATTTT. Residues: CASSYGLAGDTQYF.

This clone was detected only once. This chain joins TRBV19 and TRBJ2-7; D call uncertain. The CDR3 consists of 13 residues. CDR1 and CDR2 from the germline V gene are LNHDA and SQIVND (reference sequence). Trimming took off 4 bases at V and 6 bases at J, with 13 bases between the two ends. The CDR3 DNA reads as TGTGCCAGTAGTAAAGGGCCGCTTGCCGAGCAGTACTTC. Protein sequence: CASSKGPLAEQYF.

The V and J genes are TRBV28 and TRBJ1-2; 11 nucleotides line up with TRBD1. Per the germline V gene, CDR1 is MDHEN and CDR2 is SYDVKM. The CDR3 consists of 14 residues. V was clipped by 4 bases and J by 4 bases; unmatched bases: 2. For the CDR3, the DNA is TGTGCCAGCAGTTCGGGACAGGGGGGCTATGGCTACACCTTC. This codes for CASSSGQGGYGYTF.

The chain couples TRBV19 to TRBJ1-5; no definite D call. V was trimmed by 1 base and J by 1 base, leaving 17 bases between them. This CDR3 spans 18 amino acids. The germline CDR1 and CDR2 sequences are LNHDA and SQIVND (reference sequence). The CDR3 nucleotides read TGTGCCAGTAGTATAGGTGCACAGACGGGTGGAAGCAATCAGCCCCAGCATTTT. Translated: CASSIGAQTGGSNQPQHF.